These 20 T cell receptor beta chains share one sample of origin, sequenced in a study of blood T cell repertoires in COVID-19. The protocol was immunoSEQ multiplex PCR, while the TCRdb copy is restricted to in-frame clones and leaves out a portion. The table records approximately 53,000 clones, 89% of them present only once. Sample: peripheral blood. Receptor source: a human donor in a cohort sampled during active COVID-19.

This chain links TRBV7-2 with TRBJ2-3, with a possible D match to TRBD2 (6 bases). V lost 4 bases and J lost 7, with 9 bases in between. The CDR3 runs to 12 residues. In germline, CDR1 is SGHTA, CDR2 FQGNSA. The CDR3 sequence: CASSSSANTQYF. The CDR3 nucleotides are TGTGCCAGCAGCTCTAGCGCTAATACGCAGTATTTT.

The chain carries TRBV28 and TRBJ2-3; 7 bases agree with TRBD2. The CDR3 loop spans 15 amino acids. CDR1 and CDR2 (germline): MDHEN, SYDVKM. The trim removed 6 bases at V and 2 bases at J, leaving 8 bases unmatched. As DNA, the CDR3 is TGTGCCAGCAGGCCGGGGGGAGGGGCCACAGATACGCAGTATTTT. Translating gives CASRPGGGATDTQYF. The whole variable domain, remainder taken from reference TRBV28 and TRBJ2-3, is DVKVTQSSRYLVKRTGEKVFLECVQDMDHENMFWYRQDPGLGLRLIYFSYDVKMKEKGDIPEGYSVSREKKERFSLILESASTNQTSMYLCASRPGGGATDTQYFGPGTRLTVL.

The V gene is TRBV4-1, the J gene TRBJ1-1; perhaps TRBD1 as D (6 bases). The germline V gene has CDR1 MGHRA and CDR2 YSYEKL. This CDR3 spans 13 amino acids. V was pared by 5 bases and J by 0 bases, with 7 bases between. CDR3: CASSYRVNTEAFF. The CDR3 nucleotides read TGCGCCAGCAGCTACAGGGTGAACACTGAAGCTTTCTTT.

The chain employs TRBV29-1 and TRBJ1-1; D gene ambiguous. The CDR3 contains 14 residues. V lost 2 bases and J 6 bases, leaving 16 bases between the germline ends. Germline V gene lookup returns CDR1 SQVTM and CDR2 ANQGSEA. This CDR3 is CSVELNRGSAEAFF. The CDR3 DNA reads as TGCAGCGTTGAACTTAACCGGGGATCGGCTGAAGCTTTCTTT. The entire variable domain, with the rest obtained from reference TRBV29-1 and TRBJ1-1, is as follows: SAVISQKPSRDICQRGTSLTIQCQVDSQVTMMFWYRQQPGQSLTLIATANQGSEATYESGFVIDKFPISRPNLTFSTLTVSNMSPEDSSIYLCSVELNRGSAEAFFGQGTRLTVV.

The chain couples TRBV19 to TRBJ1-5, with 8 bases identical to TRBD1. V lost 3 bases, J lost 5 bases, and 3 bases stayed unmatched. The CDR3 contains 14 residues. The germline gives CDR1 LNHDA, CDR2 SQIVND (reference sequence). CDR3 DNA sequence: TGTGCCAGTAGTATGCTGGGACAGGATCAGCCCCAGCATTTT. This sequence encodes CASSMLGQDQPQHF.

This chain uses TRBV7-2 with TRBJ1-5; 7 nucleotides match TRBD1. The CDR3 consists of 14 residues. V trimming: 3 bases; J trimming: 2 bases; junction bases outside the gene matches: 1. Germline-derived CDR1 and CDR2 are SGHTA and FQGNSA. CDR3 DNA: TGTGCCAGCAGCTTCGGGACAGGCAATCAGCCCCAGCATTTT. It yields the protein CASSFGTGNQPQHF. Supplemented by reference TRBV7-2 and TRBJ1-5, the full variable domain reads GAGVSQSPSNKVTEKGKDVELRCDPISGHTALYWYRQSLGQGLEFLIYFQGNSAPDKSGLPSDRFSAERTGGSVSTLTIQRTQQEDSAVYLCASSFGTGNQPQHFGDGTRLSIL.

The rearrangement joins TRBV7-9 to TRBJ2-5, with D unresolved. V gave up 1 base and J gave up 4 bases, with 4 bases separating them. The germline V gene encodes CDR1 SEHNR and CDR2 FQNEAQ (reference sequence). The CDR3 loop spans 12 amino acids. The CDR3 protein is CASSLVRETQYF. DNA for the CDR3: TGTGCCAGCAGCTTAGTCAGAGAGACCCAGTACTTC.

The CDR3 nucleotides are TGTGCCAGCAGTTTCCGCGGGGGGAACTACAATGAGCAGTTCTTC. It translates to CASSFRGGNYNEQFF. J is TRBJ2-1 and V is TRBV27, with TRBD2 matching over 8 bases. This CDR3 has 15 residues. CDR1 is MNHEY and CDR2 is SMNVEV in the germline V gene (reference sequence). Trimming at V came to 3 bases and at J to 3 bases, leaving 4 bases not matched to a gene.

This clone was seen only a few times. V and J are TRBV18 and TRBJ1-5, with D perhaps matching TRBD1 (5 bases). Trimming removed 3 bases at V and 4 bases at J, with 16 bases between. Germline values: CDR1 KGHSH, CDR2 LQKENI. The CDR3 consists of 16 residues. This chain's CDR3 is CASSPSVNGGNQPQHF. The CDR3 DNA reads TGTGCCAGCTCACCGTCCGTTAACGGGGGAAATCAGCCCCAGCATTTT.

This chain links TRBV6-1 with TRBJ2-6, with D perhaps matching TRBD1 (6 bases). Trimming left V 3 bases short and J 1 base short, with 13 bases between. The CDR3 covers 17 residues. Germline V lookup: CDR1 MNHNS, CDR2 SASEGT. In DNA form, the CDR3 reads TGTGCCAGCAGTGAGACATCGGGACAATCTGGGGCCAACGTCCTGACTTTC. It yields the protein CASSETSGQSGANVLTF.

The rearrangement joins TRBV10-3 to TRBJ2-7; tentatively, D is TRBD2 (6 bases). The CDR3 sequence is 14 residues long. CDR1 is ENHRY, CDR2 SYGVKD, per germline. V lost 6 bases to trimming and J lost 5 bases, with 17 bases between them. The DNA of the CDR3 is TGTGCCATCAGCCCGGGGGAGAAACCCCACGAGCAGTACTTC. Protein product: CAISPGEKPHEQYF.

The chain joins TRBV11-2 to TRBJ2-1, with 10 bases matching TRBD2. This CDR3 region has 16 residues. The V gene's germline CDR1 is SGHAT and CDR2 FQNNGV. The ends lost 5 bases at V and 7 bases at J; junction bases unmatched: 11. The CDR3 DNA follows: TGTGCCAGCAGCCAAGGAAGCGGGGGGGCCGCAAATGAGCAGTTCTTC. Amino acids: CASSQGSGGAANEQFF.

This clone showed up just once. The chain has TRBV6-6 and TRBJ2-7; the match to TRBD2 covers 7 bases. Germline CDR1 reads MNHNY; CDR2 reads SVGAGI (reference sequence). The CDR3 runs to 15 residues. J was trimmed by 4 bases and V by 4 bases; bases with no gene match: 10. CDR3 in amino acids: CASSSLWGGRYEQYF. In nucleotides, the CDR3 is TGTGCCAGCAGTTCACTATGGGGGGGAAGGTACGAGCAGTACTTC.

This chain connects TRBV21-1 to TRBJ1-2; the table's D call of TRBD1 was not tested on the DNA. TRBV21-1 is noted as a pseudogene. This CDR3 spans 14 amino acids. Here the CDR3 reads CASSNYRVDYGYTF. The CDR3 region has the DNA TGTGCCAGCAGCAACTACAGGGTCGACTATGGCTACACCTTC.

The chain carries TRBV28 and TRBJ2-5, with TRBD2 matching 10 bases. This CDR3 spans 15 amino acids. Germline V CDR1 and CDR2: MDHEN, SYDVKM. V lost 4 bases and J lost 4; bases outside the gene matches: 6. The CDR3 sequence is CASSSPAGGGETQYF. As DNA, the CDR3 is TGTGCCAGCAGTTCTCCAGCGGGAGGGGGAGAGACCCAGTACTTC.

This chain uses TRBV5-5 with TRBJ2-1; TRBD1 is a possible D gene (8 bases). Germline V gene sequence: CDR1 SGHKS, CDR2 YYEKEE (reference sequence). This CDR3 region has 14 residues. Trimming cost V 5 bases and J 4 bases, with 13 bases left between them. This CDR3 is CASSKQGGYNEQFF. The CDR3 coding sequence is TGTGCCAGCAGTAAACAGGGGGGGTACAATGAGCAGTTCTTC.

The chain has TRBV11-2 and TRBJ2-7; D not resolved. The V end lost 5 bases, the J end lost 0 bases, and 14 bases lay between the germline ends. This CDR3 comprises 15 residues. Germline-derived CDR1 and CDR2 are SGHAT and FQNNGV. The CDR3 protein is CASSRYGSRSYEQYF. CDR3 nucleotide sequence: TGTGCCAGCAGCCGCTACGGGTCCCGCTCCTACGAGCAGTACTTC.

This rearrangement joins TRBV4-2 to TRBJ2-7; 12 nucleotides agree with TRBD2. The CDR3 is made up of 18 amino acids. J lost 0 bases, V lost 0 bases, and 6 bases had no gene match. In germline, CDR1 is LGHNA, CDR2 YNFKEQ. The CDR3 coding sequence is TGTGCCAGCAGCCAAGAGCTACTAGCGGGGGGCAGCTCCTACGAGCAGTACTTC. Protein sequence: CASSQELLAGGSSYEQYF.

The V gene is TRBV7-8, the J gene TRBJ2-1, with TRBD2 matching over 7 bases. The CDR3 loop spans 15 amino acids. J lost 8 bases, V lost 0 bases, and 7 bases had no gene match. The germline V gene has CDR1 SGHVS and CDR2 FQNEAQ. The CDR3 DNA follows: TGTGCCAGCAGCTTAGCGGGAGGGCCAAGGGATGAGCAGTTCTTC. The encoded protein is CASSLAGGPRDEQFF.

The chain has TRBV27 and TRBJ2-7; D perhaps matches TRBD2 (5 bases). The length of the CDR3 is 13 residues. V lost 6 bases and J 2 bases, leaving 11 bases between the germline ends. The germline gives CDR1 MNHEY, CDR2 SMNVEV (reference sequence). The CDR3 nucleotides are TGTGCCAGCAGGTCGGACTCAGCCTACGAGCAGTACTTC. Translated, it gives CASRSDSAYEQYF.